This T cell receptor beta chain was obtained from a study of T cell responses to AZD1222 COVID-19 vaccine. General study findings and limits: Donors, mostly white British, included more females; clonal diversity was possibly underestimated. There were repertoire samples only from the period after the peak T cell response.

Second doses were pooled across both intervals (about 4 or about 12 weeks). This clone was seen once. The antigen is undetermined. Germline lookup yields CDR1 SNHLY and CDR2 FYNNEI. The CDR3 consists of 15 residues. Germline trimming cut 6 bases from V and 1 base from J; bases unmatched to any gene: 8. The protocol was immunoSEQ multiplex PCR, while the TCRdb copy is restricted to in-frame clones and leaves out a portion. The table shows over 85,000 clones, with less than 95% occurring only once. This clonotype was sampled from an adult who received the AZD1222 COVID-19 vaccine. The chain has TRBV2 and TRBJ1-1; TRBD1 matches at 7 bases. The specimen was peripheral blood, collected 28 days after the second AZD1222 dose. Written as DNA, the CDR3 is TGTGCCAGCAGACCGGGACAGACCCCGAACACTGAAGCTTTCTTT. This encodes CASRPGQTPNTEAFF.